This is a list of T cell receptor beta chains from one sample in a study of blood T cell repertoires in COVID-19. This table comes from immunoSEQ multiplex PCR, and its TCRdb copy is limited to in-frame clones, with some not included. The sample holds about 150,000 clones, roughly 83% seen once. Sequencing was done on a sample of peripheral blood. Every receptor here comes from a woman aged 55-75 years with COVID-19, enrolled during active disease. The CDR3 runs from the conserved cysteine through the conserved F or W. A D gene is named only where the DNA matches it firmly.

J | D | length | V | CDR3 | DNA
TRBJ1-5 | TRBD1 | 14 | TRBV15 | CATSMDRDIQPQHF | TGTGCCACCAGCATGGACAGGGATATTCAGCCCCAGCATTTT
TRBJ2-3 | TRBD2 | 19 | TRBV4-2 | CASSQDFRREVPSTDTQYF | TGTGCCAGCAGCCAAGACTTTCGGCGGGAGGTACCTAGCACAGATACGCAGTATTTT
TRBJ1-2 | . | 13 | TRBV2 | CASSEGPGMGYTF | TGTGCCAGCAGTGAAGGTCCAGGGATGGGCTACACCTTC
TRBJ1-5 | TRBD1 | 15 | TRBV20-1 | CSASQGAGGNQPQHF | TGCAGTGCTAGTCAGGGGGCAGGAGGCAATCAGCCCCAGCATTTT
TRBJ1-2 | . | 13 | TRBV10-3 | CAISEFQGHGYTF | TGTGCCATCAGTGAGTTCCAGGGTCATGGCTACACCTTC
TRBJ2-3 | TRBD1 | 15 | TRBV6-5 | CASSFDRAGTDTQYF | TGTGCCAGCAGTTTTGACAGGGCGGGCACAGATACGCAGTATTTT
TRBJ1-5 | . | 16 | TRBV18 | CASSPQEQGGNQPQHF | TGTGCCAGCTCACCACAAGAGCAGGGTGGGAATCAGCCCCAGCATTTT
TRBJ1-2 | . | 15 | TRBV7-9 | CASSPRRDSNIGYTF | TGTGCCAGCAGCCCCCGCCGGGACTCCAATATCGGCTACACCTTC
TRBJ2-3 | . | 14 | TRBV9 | CASSPFLVVDTQYF | TGTGCCAGCAGCCCCTTCCTAGTTGTAGATACGCAGTATTTT
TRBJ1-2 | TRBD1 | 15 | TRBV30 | CAWSTRDRGHYGYTF | TGTGCCTGGAGTACCCGGGACAGGGGACACTATGGCTACACCTTC
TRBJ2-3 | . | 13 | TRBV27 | CASSLPNTDTQYF | TGTGCCAGCAGTTTACCCAACACAGATACGCAGTATTTT